The present entry profiles one T cell receptor beta chain with its context. Assay: immunoSEQ multiplex PCR; the TCRdb copy retains only in-frame clones and omits some. The sample includes 150,000 to 160,000 clones, approximately 85% of them seen just once. V lost 5 bases to trimming and J lost 7 bases; unmatched junction nucleotides: 10. Looked up from germline, CDR1 is MNHEY and CDR2 is SMNVEV (reference sequence). The CDR3 is 14 amino acids. The sample originates from a study of blood T cell repertoires in COVID-19. The sample comprised peripheral blood. The rearrangement links TRBV27 to TRBJ1-2, with 7 bases that match TRBD1. The TCR originated in a man aged 55 to 70 with COVID-19, enrolled during active disease. CDR3 DNA sequence: TGTGCCAGCAGTCCCTGGCAGGGGGGACGTGGCTACACCTTC. Encoded protein: CASSPWQGGRGYTF.